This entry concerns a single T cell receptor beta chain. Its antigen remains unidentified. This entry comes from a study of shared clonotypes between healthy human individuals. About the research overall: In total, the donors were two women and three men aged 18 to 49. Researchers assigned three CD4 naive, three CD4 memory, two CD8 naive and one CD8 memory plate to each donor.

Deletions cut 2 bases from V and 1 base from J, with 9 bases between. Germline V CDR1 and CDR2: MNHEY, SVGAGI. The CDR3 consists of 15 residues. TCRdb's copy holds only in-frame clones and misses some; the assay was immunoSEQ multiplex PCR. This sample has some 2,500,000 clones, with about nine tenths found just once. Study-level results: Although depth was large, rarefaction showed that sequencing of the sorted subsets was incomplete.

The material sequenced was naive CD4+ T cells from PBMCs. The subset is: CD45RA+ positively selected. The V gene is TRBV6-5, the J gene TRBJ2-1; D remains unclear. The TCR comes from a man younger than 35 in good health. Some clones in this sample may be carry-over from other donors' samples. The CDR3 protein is CASSYGLGSYNEQFF. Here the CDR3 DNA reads TGTGCCAGCAGTTACGGCCTCGGGTCCTACAATGAGCAGTTCTTC.